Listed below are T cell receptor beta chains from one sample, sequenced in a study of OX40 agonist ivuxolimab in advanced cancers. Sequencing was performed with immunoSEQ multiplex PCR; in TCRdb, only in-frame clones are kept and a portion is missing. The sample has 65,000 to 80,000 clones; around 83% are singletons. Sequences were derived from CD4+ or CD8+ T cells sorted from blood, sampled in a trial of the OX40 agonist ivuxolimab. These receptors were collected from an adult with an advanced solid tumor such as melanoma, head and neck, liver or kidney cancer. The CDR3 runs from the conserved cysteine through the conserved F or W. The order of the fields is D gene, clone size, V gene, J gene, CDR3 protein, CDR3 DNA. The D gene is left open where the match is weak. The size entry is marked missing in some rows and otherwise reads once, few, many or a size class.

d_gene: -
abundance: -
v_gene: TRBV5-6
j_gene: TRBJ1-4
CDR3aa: CASSLGPGRYIF
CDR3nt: TGTGCCAGCAGCTTGGGGCCAGGGCGATATATTTTT

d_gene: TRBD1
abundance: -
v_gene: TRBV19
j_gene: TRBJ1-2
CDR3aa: CASSMGQGDGYTF
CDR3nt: TGTGCCAGTAGTATGGGACAGGGTGATGGCTACACCTTC

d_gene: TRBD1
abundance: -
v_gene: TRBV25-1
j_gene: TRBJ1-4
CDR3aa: CASSYLSTGGNEKLFF
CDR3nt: TGTGCCAGCAGTTATCTTTCGACAGGGGGCAATGAAAAACTGTTTTTT

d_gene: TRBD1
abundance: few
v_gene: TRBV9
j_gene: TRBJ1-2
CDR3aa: CASSGGQIYGYTF
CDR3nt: TGTGCCAGCAGCGGGGGACAGATCTATGGCTACACCTTC

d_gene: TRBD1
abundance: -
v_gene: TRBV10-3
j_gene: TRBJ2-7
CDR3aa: CAANERPGQHNYEQYF
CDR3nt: TGTGCCGCCAACGAGCGGCCGGGACAGCATAACTACGAGCAGTACTTC

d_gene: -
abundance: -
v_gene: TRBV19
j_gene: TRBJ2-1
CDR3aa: CASTAQPGLAEQFF
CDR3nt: TGTGCCAGTACGGCCCAACCTGGGCTAGCGGAGCAGTTCTTC

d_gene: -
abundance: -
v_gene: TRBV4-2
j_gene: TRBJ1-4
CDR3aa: CASSQGSSLTNEKLFF
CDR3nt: TGTGCCAGCAGCCAAGGGTCATCGCTAACTAATGAAAAACTGTTTTTT

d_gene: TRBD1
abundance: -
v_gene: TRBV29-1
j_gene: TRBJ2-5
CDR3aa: CSVEGQGAPETQYF
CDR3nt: TGCAGCGTCGAAGGACAGGGGGCCCCAGAGACCCAGTACTTC

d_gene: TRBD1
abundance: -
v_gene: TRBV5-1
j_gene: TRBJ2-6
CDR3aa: CASSSTGTAGANVLTF
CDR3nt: TGCGCCAGCAGCTCGACCGGGACAGCTGGGGCCAACGTCCTGACTTTC

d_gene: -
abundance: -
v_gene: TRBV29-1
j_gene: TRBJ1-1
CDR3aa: CSVGRQMNTEAFF
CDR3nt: TGCAGCGTTGGTAGGCAGATGAACACTGAAGCTTTCTTT

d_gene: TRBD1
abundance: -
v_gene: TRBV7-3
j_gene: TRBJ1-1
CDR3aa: CASSKWPGQGLNTEAFF
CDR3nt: TGTGCCAGCAGCAAATGGCCGGGACAGGGCCTGAACACTGAAGCTTTCTTT

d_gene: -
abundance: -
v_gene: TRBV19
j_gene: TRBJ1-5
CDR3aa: CASSIEGGFINQPQHF
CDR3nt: TGTGCCAGTAGTATAGAGGGCGGTTTCATCAATCAGCCCCAGCATTTT

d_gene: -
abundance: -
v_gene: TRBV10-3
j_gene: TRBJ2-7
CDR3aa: CAIRGRLSYEQYF
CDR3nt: TGTGCCATCAGGGGCCGACTCTCCTACGAGCAGTACTTC

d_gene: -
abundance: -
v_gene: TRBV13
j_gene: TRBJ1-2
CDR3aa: CASSTPRGLANYGYTF
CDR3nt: TGTGCCAGCAGCACTCCTCGGGGTCTAGCTAACTATGGCTACACCTTC

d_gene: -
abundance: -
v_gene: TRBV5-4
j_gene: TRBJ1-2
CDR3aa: CASSQAGLNGYTF
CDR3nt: TGTGCCAGCAGCCAAGCCGGACTGAATGGCTACACCTTC

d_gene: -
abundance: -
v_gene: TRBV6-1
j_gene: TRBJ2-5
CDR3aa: CASGPETQYF
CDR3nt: TGTGCCAGCGGCCCTGAGACCCAGTACTTC

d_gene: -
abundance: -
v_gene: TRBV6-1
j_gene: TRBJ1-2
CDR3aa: CASSEAAGKYGYTF
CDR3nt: TGTGCCAGCAGTGAAGCGGCCGGGAAGTATGGCTACACCTTC

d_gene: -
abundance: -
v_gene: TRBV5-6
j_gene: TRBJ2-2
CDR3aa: CASSLIIRATGELFF
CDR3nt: TGTGCCAGCAGCCTTATTATCAGGGCTACCGGGGAGCTGTTTTTT

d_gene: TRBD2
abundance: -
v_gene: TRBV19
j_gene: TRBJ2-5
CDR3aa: CASSIGLAGGAETQYF
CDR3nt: TGTGCCAGTAGTATCGGACTAGCGGGAGGAGCAGAGACCCAGTACTTC

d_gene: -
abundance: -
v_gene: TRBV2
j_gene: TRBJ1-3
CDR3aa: CASSEAYSGNTIYF
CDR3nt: TGTGCCAGCAGTGAGGCGTACAGCGGAAACACCATATATTTT

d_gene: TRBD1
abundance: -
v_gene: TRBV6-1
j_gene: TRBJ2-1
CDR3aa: CASRTSGQGNEQFF
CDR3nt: TGTGCCAGCAGGACCTCCGGACAGGGCAATGAGCAGTTCTTC

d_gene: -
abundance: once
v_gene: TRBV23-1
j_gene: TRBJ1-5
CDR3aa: CASSQSINSNQPQHF
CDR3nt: TGCGCCAGCAGTCAATCTATCAATAGCAATCAGCCCCAGCATTTT

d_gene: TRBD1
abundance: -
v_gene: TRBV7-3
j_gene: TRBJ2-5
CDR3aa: CASSWGQGETQYF
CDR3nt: TGTGCCAGCAGCTGGGGACAGGGAGAGACCCAGTACTTC

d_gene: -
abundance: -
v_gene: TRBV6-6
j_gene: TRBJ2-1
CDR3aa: CASSYSSRESNEQFF
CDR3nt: TGTGCCAGCAGTTACTCTTCCCGGGAGAGCAATGAGCAGTTCTTC

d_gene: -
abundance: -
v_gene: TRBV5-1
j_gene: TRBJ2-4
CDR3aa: CASSRPEGDDIQYF
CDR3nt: TGCGCCAGCAGCCGACCGGAGGGAGACGACATTCAGTACTTC

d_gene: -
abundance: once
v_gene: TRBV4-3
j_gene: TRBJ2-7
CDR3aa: CASSQGRGRGVHEQYF
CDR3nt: TGCGCCAGCAGCCAAGGAAGAGGGAGGGGGGTCCACGAGCAGTACTTC